This is a list of T cell receptor beta chains from one sample in a study of early T cells in non-severe SARS-CoV-2 infection. TCRdb passed the 5' RACE reads through MiXCR, listing each CDR3 protein once. The sample includes about 56,000 distinct CDR3 sequences, over 13% of them seen just once. The input for sequencing was whole blood, taken at baseline. The receptor set was obtained from an adult who was a healthcare worker with PCR-confirmed SARS-CoV-2 infection or an uninfected control (not recorded which). Both conserved end residues are part of each CDR3. D genes are given only for firm matches. A clone size is listed for some rows: how often the clone was seen (once, few, many), or a class if it is expanded.

TRBJ1-1 . . TRBV11-2 TGTGCCAGCAGCGAAATTCAACACGGGAGGGCTGAAGCTTTCTTT CASSEIQHGRAEAFF
TRBJ1-4 . . TRBV30 TGTGCCGGACGCTTCGCAACTAATGAAAAACTGTTTTTT CAGRFATNEKLFF
TRBJ2-3 TRBD2 few TRBV19 TGTGCCAGTAGTATAGGCGGGAGTACTGATACGCAGTATTTT CASSIGGSTDTQYF
TRBJ1-1 TRBD1 few TRBV25-1 TGTGCCAGCAGGGACAGGGGGAACACTGAAGCTTTCTTT CASRDRGNTEAFF
TRBJ2-2 . . TRBV7-8 TGTGCCAGCAGCTTACCCGCTTGGGGGAAGAGGGGTAGAACCGGGGAGCTGTTTTTT CASSLPAWGKRGRTGELFF
TRBJ1-4 . . TRBV22-1 TGTCCTGGGAGAAAAGATCCAGGGGTTCCCAATGAAAAACTGTTTTTT CPGRKDPGVPNEKLFF
TRBJ1-1 . . TRBV4-1 TGCGCCAGCAGCCTCCTATGGTTACCTCCCCGAAAAGCTTTCTTT CASSLLWLPPRKAFF
TRBJ1-1 . few TRBV5-6 TGTGCCAGCAAATTGGAAGGGGCAGGGAGGGCTGAAGCTTTCTTT CASKLEGAGRAEAFF
TRBJ2-7 . few TRBV30 TGTGCCTGGAGGGATCTCTCCTACGAGCAGTACTTC CAWRDLSYEQYF
TRBJ1-6 . . TRBV28 TGTGCCACCCAGGGACAAATCCTCCTCTCCTCCTATAATTCACCCCTCCACTTT CATQGQILLSSYNSPLHF
TRBJ2-1 TRBD2 many TRBV6-5 TGTGCCAGCAGACCTGGGACTAGCAGCAGCGAGCAGTTCTTC CASRPGTSSSEQFF
TRBJ2-1 TRBD2 few TRBV7-2 TGTGCCAGCAGCTGGGGGGGAAACAATGAGCAGTTCTTC CASSWGGNNEQFF
TRBJ2-3 . . TRBV7-2 TGTGCCAGCAGCTTAGACGTTGGGCAGGGTAGCACAGATACGCAGTATTTT CASSLDVGQGSTDTQYF
TRBJ2-3 . . TRBV11-2 TGTGCCAGCAGCTTGAATTGGGGAGATGGTGGAAGCACAGATACGCAGTATTTT CASSLNWGDGGSTDTQYF
TRBJ2-1 TRBD2 . TRBV29-1 TGCAGCGTTGAAGGTACTAGCGGGGGCTCCTACAATGAGCAGTTCTTC CSVEGTSGGSYNEQFF
TRBJ2-2 TRBD2 medium-sized TRBV24-1 TGTGCCACCAGTGATTCGGCAGGACTAGCGGAAACCGGGGAGCTGTTTTTT CATSDSAGLAETGELFF
TRBJ2-7 TRBD1 . TRBV7-9 TGTGCCAGCAGCCCACGCCCGGGACAGGGGGGTCCCTACGAGCAGTACTTC CASSPRPGQGGPYEQYF
TRBJ2-7 TRBD2 . TRBV20-1 TGCAGTGCCGGGGGGGCCCCGTACGAGCAGTACTTC CSAGGAPYEQYF
TRBJ1-6 TRBD1 many TRBV19 TGTGCCAGTAGTCCCACTACAGGGGGCGGCTCACCCCTCCACTTT CASSPTTGGGSPLHF
TRBJ2-3 . . TRBV10-3 TGTGCCATCAGTGAGACAGGCCCAGATACGCAGTATTTT CAISETGPDTQYF
TRBJ2-7 . . TRBV20-1 TGCAGTGCTAGGGCCGCGGGAAGATCCTACGAGCAGTACTTC CSARAAGRSYEQYF